This T cell receptor (beta chain) was recorded in a study of CD8 T cells in ankylosing spondylitis. Findings of the study overall: As for the disease-linked clones, they showed a CD8+ phenotype and occurred at relatively low frequencies in peripheral blood.

By quantitative 5'-RACE with molecular barcodes, the TCR beta libraries were made. MiXCR was run by TCRdb on the 5' RACE reads, yielding one entry per CDR3 protein. The sample has under 250,000 distinct CDR3 sequences; 30% to 35% are singletons. This clonotype was counted many times. Antigen specificity is unknown. Sequences were obtained from blood, either unsorted or a sorted T cell fraction (not recorded which). This sequence originates from a male donor with ankylosing spondylitis or in good health (not recorded which).

The CDR3 nucleotides read TGTGCCATCAGTGAGGGGAATCAGCCCCAGCATTTT. This encodes CAISEGNQPQHF. The chain joins TRBV10-3 to TRBJ1-5; D is uncertain. The CDR3 totals 12 residues. Trimming stripped 2 bases from V and 4 bases from J, with 3 bases between. Germline assignment: CDR1 ENHRY and CDR2 SYGVKD.